The rows below give T cell receptor beta chains drawn from one sample of a study of shared clonotypes between healthy human individuals. Sequencing used immunoSEQ multiplex PCR; TCRdb keeps in-frame clones, though not all of them. The data contain 550,000 to 600,000 clones, about 98% of them singletons. The sample was naive CD8+ T cells sorted from blood. The receptors were sampled from a man younger than 40 in good health. CDR3s include the opening cysteine and the closing phenylalanine or tryptophan. A D gene is named only where the DNA matches it firmly. Not all rows give a size; the values are once, few, many and, for expanded clones, a class.

>TRBD2|TRBV5-1|TRBJ2-7|NA
CASSLVGSGSSYEQYF
TGCGCCAGCAGCTTGGTCGGTAGCGGGAGCTCCTACGAGCAGTACTTC
>NA|TRBV14|TRBJ1-5|NA
CASSQEVREVQPQHF
TGTGCCAGCAGCCAAGAAGTCAGGGAGGTTCAGCCCCAGCATTTT
>NA|TRBV9|TRBJ1-2|NA
CASSVGKGLSHGYTF
TGTGCCAGCAGCGTAGGTAAGGGACTGTCGCATGGCTACACCTTC
>NA|TRBV5-1|TRBJ2-7|NA
CASREQAPSMDEQYF
TGCGCCAGCAGAGAGCAGGCCCCCTCTATGGACGAGCAGTACTTC
>NA|TRBV4-1|TRBJ1-4|NA
CASSGPGEKLFF
TGCGCCAGCTCGGGCCCCGGAGAAAAACTGTTTTTT
>NA|TRBV15|TRBJ2-7|NA
CATSSYDEQYF
TGTGCCACCAGCAGTTATGACGAGCAGTACTTC
>TRBD2|TRBV4-1|TRBJ2-7|NA
CASSLRTSGNYEQYF
TGCGCCAGCAGCCTACGGACTAGCGGGAACTACGAGCAGTACTTC
>NA|TRBV6-6|TRBJ2-1|NA
CASSYVRNEQFF
TGTGCCAGCAGTTACGTCCGGAATGAGCAGTTCTTC
>NA|TRBV6-5|TRBJ2-7|NA
CASSHLEDSYEQYF
TGTGCCAGCAGTCACCTGGAGGACTCCTACGAGCAGTACTTC
>TRBD1|TRBV27|TRBJ1-2|NA
CASSLRGPRGGGYTF
TGTGCCAGCAGTTTAAGGGGGCCCCGGGGCGGTGGCTACACCTTC
>TRBD2|TRBV4-1|TRBJ2-1|NA
CASSPSGSINNEQFF
TGCGCCAGCAGCCCCAGCGGGAGTATCAACAATGAGCAGTTCTTC
>NA|TRBV7-2|TRBJ2-7|NA
CASSLERAYEQYF
TGTGCCAGCAGCTTAGAAAGGGCCTACGAGCAGTACTTC
>TRBD1|TRBV7-9|TRBJ2-7|NA
CASSYPGQGIYEQYF
TGTGCCAGCAGCTACCCAGGACAGGGGATCTACGAGCAGTACTTC
>TRBD2|TRBV9|TRBJ2-1|NA
CASSVSGRTPYNEQFF
TGTGCCAGCAGCGTTAGCGGGAGAACCCCCTACAATGAGCAGTTCTTC
>NA|TRBV29-1|TRBJ1-4|NA
CSVPGRRAGSTDEKLFF
TGCAGCGTTCCCGGGCGGAGGGCAGGGTCGACGGATGAAAAACTGTTTTTT
>TRBD1|TRBV5-5|TRBJ2-1|NA
CASSPTGADSYNEQFF
TGTGCCAGCAGTCCCACAGGGGCGGACTCCTACAATGAGCAGTTCTTC
>NA|TRBV29-1|TRBJ1-2|NA
CSVDTGYGYTF
TGCAGCGTTGATACTGGCTATGGCTACACCTTC
>NA|TRBV29-1|TRBJ2-5|NA
CSVEVGYQETQYF
TGCAGCGTTGAAGTAGGCTACCAAGAGACCCAGTACTTC
>TRBD2|TRBV2|TRBJ2-1|NA
CAIHSGRAYEQFF
TGTGCCATACATAGCGGGAGGGCCTATGAGCAGTTCTTC
>NA|TRBV29-1|TRBJ2-1|NA
CSVEREIYNEQFF
TGCAGCGTTGAGCGGGAAATCTACAATGAGCAGTTCTTC
>NA|TRBV5-4|TRBJ1-1|NA
CASSFRGAGTEAFF
TGTGCCAGCAGCTTCCGGGGGGCGGGTACTGAAGCTTTCTTT
>NA|TRBV13|TRBJ2-1|NA
CASSEGNEQFF
TGTGCCAGCAGCGAAGGCAATGAGCAGTTCTTC
>TRBD2|TRBV19|TRBJ2-1|NA
CASRDSGTSGRHEQFF
TGTGCCAGTAGGGATTCCGGGACTAGCGGGAGACATGAGCAGTTCTTC
>NA|TRBV10-2|TRBJ2-6|NA
CASSTAAGGANVLTF
TGCGCCAGCTCTACCGCGGCTGGGGGGGCCAACGTCCTGACTTTC
>TRBD2|TRBV9|TRBJ2-7|NA
CASSSSGSVLSGEQYF
TGTGCCAGCAGCTCAAGCGGGAGTGTTCTTTCGGGAGAGCAGTACTTC
>TRBD1|TRBV14|TRBJ1-1|NA
CASSQVDRGPDFF
TGTGCCAGCAGCCAAGTCGACAGGGGGCCTGATTTCTTT
>NA|TRBV2|TRBJ2-7|NA
CASTAKAGTSYEQYF
TGTGCCAGCACCGCAAAGGCAGGGACCTCCTACGAGCAGTACTTC
>TRBD1|TRBV7-9|TRBJ2-3|NA
CASSPTTGASTDTQYF
TGTGCCAGCAGCCCCACGACAGGGGCTAGCACAGATACGCAGTATTTT
>NA|TRBV7-3|TRBJ2-7|NA
CASRDDRNYEQYF
TGTGCCAGCAGAGATGACAGGAACTACGAGCAGTACTTC
>TRBD1|TRBV28|TRBJ2-7|NA
CASTITGTAYEQYF
TGTGCCAGCACCATTACCGGGACAGCCTACGAGCAGTACTTC
>NA|TRBV11-3|TRBJ2-5|NA
CASRKRGQETQYF
TGTGCCAGCAGAAAAAGGGGCCAAGAGACCCAGTACTTC
>TRBD1|TRBV7-9|TRBJ2-7|once
CASSFGQGYEQYF
TGTGCCAGCAGCTTTGGACAGGGCTACGAGCAGTACTTC
>TRBD1|TRBV5-1|TRBJ2-1|NA
CASSSGQGVYNEQFF
TGCGCCAGCAGCTCGGGACAGGGGGTCTACAATGAGCAGTTCTTC
>NA|TRBV11-2|TRBJ2-7|NA
CASSLTLGPTREQYF
TGTGCCAGCAGCCTAACATTAGGGCCAACCCGAGAGCAGTACTTC
>NA|TRBV7-9|TRBJ2-1|NA
CASSFTGEQFF
TGTGCCAGCAGCTTTACAGGAGAGCAGTTCTTC
>TRBD2|TRBV6-1|TRBJ2-3|NA
CASRGTSIGTDTQYF
TGTGCCAGCAGGGGGACTAGTATCGGAACAGATACGCAGTATTTT
>NA|TRBV6-5|TRBJ1-5|once
CASSYSKGQPQHF
TGTGCCAGCAGTTACTCGAAGGGTCAGCCCCAGCATTTT
>NA|TRBV15|TRBJ2-2|NA
CATSMTGNTGELFF
TGTGCCACCAGCATGACCGGGAACACCGGGGAGCTGTTTTTT
>TRBD2|TRBV7-8|TRBJ2-7|once
CASSEPTSGLAHEQYF
TGTGCCAGCAGCGAACCCACTAGCGGTCTAGCTCACGAGCAGTACTTC
>NA|TRBV2|TRBJ2-3|NA
CASREVGAYF
TGTGCCAGCAGAGAAGTCGGGGCGTATTTT
>NA|TRBV4-1|TRBJ2-7|NA
CASSRIAGAGGEQYF
TGCGCCAGCAGTCGTATCGCCGGGGCCGGGGGCGAGCAGTACTTC
>NA|TRBV30|TRBJ2-7|NA
CAWSADSSYEQYF
TGTGCCTGGAGTGCGGACTCTTCCTACGAGCAGTACTTC
>TRBD2|TRBV29-1|TRBJ2-1|NA
CSVEEGLATTYNEQFF
TGCAGCGTTGAAGAAGGACTAGCGACTACCTACAATGAGCAGTTCTTC
>TRBD1|TRBV7-9|TRBJ2-3|NA
CASSSLRTGLTDTQYF
TGTGCCAGCAGCTCCCTGAGGACAGGCCTCACAGATACGCAGTATTTT
>NA|TRBV7-8|TRBJ2-5|NA
CASSLSKPRQGRGETQYF
TGTGCCAGCAGCTTATCGAAACCACGACAGGGGAGGGGAGAGACCCAGTACTTC
>TRBD2|TRBV6-6|TRBJ2-7|once
CASSILAGGYEQYF
TGTGCCAGCAGCATACTAGCGGGAGGCTACGAGCAGTACTTC
>NA|TRBV5-4|TRBJ2-7|NA
CASSWTGGGNYEQYF
TGTGCCAGCAGCTGGACAGGAGGGGGGAACTACGAGCAGTACTTC
>NA|TRBV7-9|TRBJ2-1|NA
CASSLGSEQFF
TGTGCCAGCAGCTTGGGAAGTGAGCAGTTCTTC
>TRBD2|TRBV10-2|TRBJ2-3|NA
CASSGGLAGLDTQYF
TGCGCCAGCAGTGGGGGACTAGCGGGATTAGATACGCAGTATTTT
>NA|TRBV27|TRBJ2-2|once
CASSRRDPNTGELFF
TGTGCCAGCAGCCGGAGGGACCCGAACACCGGGGAGCTGTTTTTT
>NA|TRBV5-1|TRBJ2-2|NA
CASSSPGTPTGGELFF
TGCGCCAGCAGCTCCCCCGGGACTCCGACGGGCGGGGAGCTGTTTTTT
>TRBD2|TRBV4-1|TRBJ2-2|NA
CASSQETGGRELFF
TGCGCCAGCAGCCAAGAAACGGGAGGAAGGGAGCTGTTTTTT
>NA|TRBV11-2|TRBJ2-7|few
CASSLEAPIGYEQYF
TGTGCCAGCAGCTTAGAGGCCCCGATTGGGTACGAGCAGTACTTC
>NA|TRBV27|TRBJ2-3|NA
CASSLQGPTSYTQYF
TGTGCCAGCAGTTTGCAAGGGCCCACCTCATATACGCAGTATTTT
>TRBD1|TRBV7-9|TRBJ2-7|NA
CASSSWVTGDFEQYF
TGTGCCAGCAGCTCGTGGGTTACAGGGGATTTCGAGCAGTACTTC
>TRBD2|TRBV10-1|TRBJ2-7|NA
CASSSGLAGGRYEQYF
TGCGCCAGCAGTTCTGGACTAGCGGGAGGGCGCTACGAGCAGTACTTC
>NA|TRBV7-9|TRBJ1-1|NA
CASSLVTGDTEAFF
TGTGCCAGCAGCTTAGTGACGGGGGACACTGAAGCTTTCTTT